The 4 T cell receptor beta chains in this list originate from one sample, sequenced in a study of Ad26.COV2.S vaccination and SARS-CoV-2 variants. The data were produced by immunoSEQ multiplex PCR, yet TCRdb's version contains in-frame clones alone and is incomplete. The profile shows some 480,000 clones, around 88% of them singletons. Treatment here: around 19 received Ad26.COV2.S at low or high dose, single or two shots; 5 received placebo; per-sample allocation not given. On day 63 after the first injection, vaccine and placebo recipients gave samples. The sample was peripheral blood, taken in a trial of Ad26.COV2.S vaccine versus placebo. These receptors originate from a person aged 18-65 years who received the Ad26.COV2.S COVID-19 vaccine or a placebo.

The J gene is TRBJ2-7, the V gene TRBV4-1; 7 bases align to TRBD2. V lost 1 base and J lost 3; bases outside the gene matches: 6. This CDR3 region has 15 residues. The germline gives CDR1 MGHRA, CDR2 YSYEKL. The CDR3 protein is CASSQAPRGSYEQYF. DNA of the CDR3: TGCGCCAGCAGCCAAGCTCCCCGCGGGAGCTACGAGCAGTACTTC.

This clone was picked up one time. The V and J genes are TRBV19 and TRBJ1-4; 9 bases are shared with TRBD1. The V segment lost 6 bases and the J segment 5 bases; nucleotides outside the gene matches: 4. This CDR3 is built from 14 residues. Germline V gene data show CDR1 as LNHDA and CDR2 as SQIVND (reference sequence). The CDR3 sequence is CASSTGQGNEKLFF. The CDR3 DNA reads TGTGCCAGTAGCACGGGACAGGGAAATGAAAAACTGTTTTTT.

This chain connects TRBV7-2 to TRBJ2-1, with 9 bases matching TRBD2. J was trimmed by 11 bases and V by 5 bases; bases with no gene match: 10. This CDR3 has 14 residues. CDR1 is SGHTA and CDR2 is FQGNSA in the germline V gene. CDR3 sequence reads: CASSAALAGSKQFF. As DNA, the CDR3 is TGTGCCAGCAGCGCGGCGCTAGCGGGATCTAAGCAGTTCTTC.

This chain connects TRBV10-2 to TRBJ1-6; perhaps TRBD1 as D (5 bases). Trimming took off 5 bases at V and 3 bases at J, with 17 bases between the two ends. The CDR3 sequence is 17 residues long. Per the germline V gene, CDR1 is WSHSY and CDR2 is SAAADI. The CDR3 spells CASSRPQGQNYNSPLHF. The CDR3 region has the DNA TGCGCCAGCAGTCGACCGCAAGGACAAAACTATAATTCACCCCTCCACTTT.